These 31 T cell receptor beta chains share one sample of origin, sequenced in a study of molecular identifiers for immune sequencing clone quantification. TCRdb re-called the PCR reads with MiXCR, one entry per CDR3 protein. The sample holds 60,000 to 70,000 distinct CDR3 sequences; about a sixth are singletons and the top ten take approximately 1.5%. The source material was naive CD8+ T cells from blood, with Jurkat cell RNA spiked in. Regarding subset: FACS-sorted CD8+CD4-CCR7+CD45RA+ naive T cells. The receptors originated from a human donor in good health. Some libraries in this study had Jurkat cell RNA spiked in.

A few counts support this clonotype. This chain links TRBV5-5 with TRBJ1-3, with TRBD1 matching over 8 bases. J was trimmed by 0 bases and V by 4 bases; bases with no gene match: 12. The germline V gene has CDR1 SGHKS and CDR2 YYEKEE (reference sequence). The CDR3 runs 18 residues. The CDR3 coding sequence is TGTGCCAGCAGCCCGATACCGGGACAGGAGCGCTCTGGAAACACCATATATTTT. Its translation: CASSPIPGQERSGNTIYF.

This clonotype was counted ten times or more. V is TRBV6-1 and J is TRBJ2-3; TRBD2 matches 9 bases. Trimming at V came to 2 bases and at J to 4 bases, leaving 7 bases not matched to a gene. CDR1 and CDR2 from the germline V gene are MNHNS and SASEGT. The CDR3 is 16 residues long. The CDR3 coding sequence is TGTGCCAGCAGTGAATTAGTCGCGGGAGGGCCAGATACGCAGTATTTT. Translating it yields CASSELVAGGPDTQYF.

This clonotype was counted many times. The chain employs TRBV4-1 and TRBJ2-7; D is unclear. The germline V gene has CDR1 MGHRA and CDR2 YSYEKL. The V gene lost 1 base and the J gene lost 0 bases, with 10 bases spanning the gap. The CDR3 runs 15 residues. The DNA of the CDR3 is TGCGCCAGCAGCCAAGGACCGCTCAGCTCCTACGAGCAGTACTTC. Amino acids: CASSQGPLSSYEQYF.

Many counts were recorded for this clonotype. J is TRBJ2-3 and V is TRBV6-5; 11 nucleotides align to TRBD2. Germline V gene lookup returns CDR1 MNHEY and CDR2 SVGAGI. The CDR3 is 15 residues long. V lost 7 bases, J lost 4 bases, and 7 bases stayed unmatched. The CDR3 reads CASTPTSGSSDTQYF. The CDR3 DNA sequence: TGTGCCAGCACTCCTACTAGCGGGAGTTCAGATACGCAGTATTTT.

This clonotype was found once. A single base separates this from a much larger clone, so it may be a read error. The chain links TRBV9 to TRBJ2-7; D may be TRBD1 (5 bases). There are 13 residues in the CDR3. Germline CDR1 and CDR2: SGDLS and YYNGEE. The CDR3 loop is CASSLGLSYDQYF. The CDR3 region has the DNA TGTGCCAGCAGCCTGGGGCTTTCCTACGATCAGTACTTC.

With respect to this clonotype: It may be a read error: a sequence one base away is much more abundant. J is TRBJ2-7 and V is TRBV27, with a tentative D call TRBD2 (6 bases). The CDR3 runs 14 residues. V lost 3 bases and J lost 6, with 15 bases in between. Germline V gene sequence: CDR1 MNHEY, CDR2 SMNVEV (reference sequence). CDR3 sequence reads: CASSFGSRGGEQYF. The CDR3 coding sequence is TGTGCCAGCAGTTTTGGGTCAAGGGGAGGCGAGCAGTACTTC.

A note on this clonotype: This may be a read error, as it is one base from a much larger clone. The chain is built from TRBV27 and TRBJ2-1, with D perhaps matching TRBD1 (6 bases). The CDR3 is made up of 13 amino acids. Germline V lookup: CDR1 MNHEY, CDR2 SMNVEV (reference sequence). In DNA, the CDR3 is TGTGCCAGCAGGTTATCACAGGGTCCCGAGCAGTTCTTC. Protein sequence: CASRLSQGPEQFF.

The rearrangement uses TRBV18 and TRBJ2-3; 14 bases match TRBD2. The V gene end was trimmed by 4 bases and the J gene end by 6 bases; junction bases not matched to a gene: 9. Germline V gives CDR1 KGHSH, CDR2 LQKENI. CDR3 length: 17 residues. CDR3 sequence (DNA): TGTGCCAGCTCACACGGACTAGCGGGAGGCCTTTTCGATACGCAGTATTTT. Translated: CASSHGLAGGLFDTQYF.

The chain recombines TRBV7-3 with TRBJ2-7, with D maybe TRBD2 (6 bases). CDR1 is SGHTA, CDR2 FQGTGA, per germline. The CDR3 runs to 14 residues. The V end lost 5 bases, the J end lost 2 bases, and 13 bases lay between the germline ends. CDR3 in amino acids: CASSPMAGPYEQYF. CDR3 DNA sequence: TGTGCCAGCAGCCCTATGGCGGGACCCTACGAGCAGTACTTC.

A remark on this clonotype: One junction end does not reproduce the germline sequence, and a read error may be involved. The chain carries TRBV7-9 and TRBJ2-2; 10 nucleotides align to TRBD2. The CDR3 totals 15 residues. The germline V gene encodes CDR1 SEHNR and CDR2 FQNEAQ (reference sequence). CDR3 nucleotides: TGTGCCAACAGCGAAGCGGGAGGGCCAACCAGGGAGCTGTTTTTT. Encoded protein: CANSEAGGPTRELFF.

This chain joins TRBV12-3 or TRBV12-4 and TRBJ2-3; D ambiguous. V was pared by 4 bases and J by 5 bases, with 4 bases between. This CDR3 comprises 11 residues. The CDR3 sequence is CASSYIDTQYF. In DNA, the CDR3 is TGTGCCAGCAGTTACATAGATACGCAGTATTTT.

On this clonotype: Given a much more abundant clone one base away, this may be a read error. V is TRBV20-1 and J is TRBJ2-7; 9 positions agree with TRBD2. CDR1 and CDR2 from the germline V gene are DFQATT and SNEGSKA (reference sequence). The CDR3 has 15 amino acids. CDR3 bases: TGCACTGCTAGGGATATAGCGGGAGTGGTTTACGAGCAGTACTTC. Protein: CTARDIAGVVYEQYF.

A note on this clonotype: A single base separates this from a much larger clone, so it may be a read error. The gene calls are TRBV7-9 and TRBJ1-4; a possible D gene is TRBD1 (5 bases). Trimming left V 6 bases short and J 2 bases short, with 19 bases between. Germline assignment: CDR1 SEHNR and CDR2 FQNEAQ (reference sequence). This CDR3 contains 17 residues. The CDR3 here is CASSCVVGAPTNEKLFF. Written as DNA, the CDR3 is TGTGCCAGCAGTTGCGTAGTCGGGGCGCCGACTAATGAAAAACTGTTTTTT.

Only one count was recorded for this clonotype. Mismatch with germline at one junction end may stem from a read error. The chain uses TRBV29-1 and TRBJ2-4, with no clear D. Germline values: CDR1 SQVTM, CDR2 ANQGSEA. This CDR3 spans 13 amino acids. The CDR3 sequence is CGVELATKNVQYF. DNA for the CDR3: TGCGGCGTTGAGTTAGCAACCAAAAACGTTCAGTACTTC.

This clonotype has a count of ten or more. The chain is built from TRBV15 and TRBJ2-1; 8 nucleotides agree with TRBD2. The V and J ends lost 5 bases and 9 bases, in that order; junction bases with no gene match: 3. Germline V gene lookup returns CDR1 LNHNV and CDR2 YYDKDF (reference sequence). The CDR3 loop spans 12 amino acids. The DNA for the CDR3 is TGTGCCACCAGCGGACTAGCAGGTGAGCAGTTCTTC. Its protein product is CATSGLAGEQFF.

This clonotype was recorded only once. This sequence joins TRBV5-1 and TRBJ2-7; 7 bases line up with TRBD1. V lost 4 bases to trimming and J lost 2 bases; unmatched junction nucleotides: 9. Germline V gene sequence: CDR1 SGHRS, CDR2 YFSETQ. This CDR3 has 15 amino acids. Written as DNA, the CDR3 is TGCGCCAGCAGCCCATGGGACAGCCAGACCTACGAGCAGTACTTC. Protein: CASSPWDSQTYEQYF.

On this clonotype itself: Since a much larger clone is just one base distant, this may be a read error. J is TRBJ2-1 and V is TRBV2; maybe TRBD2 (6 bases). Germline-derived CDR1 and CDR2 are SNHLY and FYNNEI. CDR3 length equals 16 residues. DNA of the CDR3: TGTGCCAGCCGGGAGCGAGTAGGGAGCTCCTACAATGGGCAGTTCTTC. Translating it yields CASRERVGSSYNGQFF.

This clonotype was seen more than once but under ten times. The CDR3 region has the DNA TGCGCCAGCAGCCATGTGGGTCCTCCAGAGACCCAGTACTTC. It yields the protein CASSHVGPPETQYF. This chain uses TRBV4-1 with TRBJ2-5; D gene ambiguous. This CDR3 spans 14 amino acids. V lost 3 bases to trimming and J lost 4 bases, with 12 bases between them. CDR1 and CDR2 from the germline V gene are MGHRA and YSYEKL.

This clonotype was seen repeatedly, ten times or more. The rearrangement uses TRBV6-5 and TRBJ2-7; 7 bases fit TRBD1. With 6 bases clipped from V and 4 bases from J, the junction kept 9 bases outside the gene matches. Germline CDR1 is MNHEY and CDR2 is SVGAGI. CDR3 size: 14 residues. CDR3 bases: TGTGCCAGCAGGTCCCCAGGGGGTCAGTACGAGCAGTACTTC. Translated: CASRSPGGQYEQYF.

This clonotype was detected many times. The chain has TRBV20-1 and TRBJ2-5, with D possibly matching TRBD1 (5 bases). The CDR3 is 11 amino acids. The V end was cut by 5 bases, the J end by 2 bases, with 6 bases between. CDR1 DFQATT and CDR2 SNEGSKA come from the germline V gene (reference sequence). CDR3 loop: CSAQGQETQYF. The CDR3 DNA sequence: TGCAGTGCTCAGGGTCAAGAGACCCAGTACTTC.

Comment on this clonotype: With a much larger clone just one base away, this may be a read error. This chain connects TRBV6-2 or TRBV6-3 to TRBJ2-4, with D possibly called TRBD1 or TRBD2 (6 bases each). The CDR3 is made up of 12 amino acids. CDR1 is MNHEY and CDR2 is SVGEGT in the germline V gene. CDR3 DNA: TGTGTCACCCCGAAAGGGGGGAACATTCAGTACTTC. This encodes CVTPKGGNIQYF.

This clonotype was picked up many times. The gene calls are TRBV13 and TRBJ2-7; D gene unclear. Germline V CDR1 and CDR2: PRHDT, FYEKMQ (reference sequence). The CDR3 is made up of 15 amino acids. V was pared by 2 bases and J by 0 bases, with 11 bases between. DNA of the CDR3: TGTGCCAGCAGCTTAACGTCGTCTCGCTCCTACGAGCAGTACTTC. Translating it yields CASSLTSSRSYEQYF.

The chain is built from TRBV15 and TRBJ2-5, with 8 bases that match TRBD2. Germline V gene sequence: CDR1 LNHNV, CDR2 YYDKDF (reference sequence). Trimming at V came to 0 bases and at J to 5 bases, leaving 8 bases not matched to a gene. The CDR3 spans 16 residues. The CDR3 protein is CATSRDVGSGMETQYF. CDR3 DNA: TGTGCCACCAGCAGAGATGTCGGTAGCGGGATGGAGACCCAGTACTTC.

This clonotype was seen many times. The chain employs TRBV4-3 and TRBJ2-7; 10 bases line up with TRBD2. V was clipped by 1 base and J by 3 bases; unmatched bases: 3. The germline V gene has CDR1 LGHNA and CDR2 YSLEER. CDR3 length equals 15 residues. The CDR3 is CASSQGTSGGYEQYF. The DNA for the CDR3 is TGCGCCAGCAGCCAAGGGACTAGCGGCGGCTACGAGCAGTACTTC.

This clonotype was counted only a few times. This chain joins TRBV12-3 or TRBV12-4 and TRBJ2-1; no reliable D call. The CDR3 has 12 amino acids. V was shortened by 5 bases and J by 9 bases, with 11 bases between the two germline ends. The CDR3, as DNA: TGTGCCAGCAGTCCGGCTGGTACTGAGCAGTTCTTC. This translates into CASSPAGTEQFF.

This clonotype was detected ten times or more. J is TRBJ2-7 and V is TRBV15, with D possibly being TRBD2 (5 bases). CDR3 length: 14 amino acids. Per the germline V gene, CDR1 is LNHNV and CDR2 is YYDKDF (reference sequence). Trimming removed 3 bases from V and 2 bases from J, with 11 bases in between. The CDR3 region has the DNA TGTGCCACCAGCAGCCCCATGCGGGCCTACGAGCAGTACTTC. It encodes CATSSPMRAYEQYF.

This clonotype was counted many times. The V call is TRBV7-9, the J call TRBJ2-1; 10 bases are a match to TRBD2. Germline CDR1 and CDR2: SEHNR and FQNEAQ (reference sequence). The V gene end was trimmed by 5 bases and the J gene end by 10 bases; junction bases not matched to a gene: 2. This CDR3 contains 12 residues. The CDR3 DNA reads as TGTGCCAGCAGCCGGACTAGCGGCGAGCAGTTCTTC. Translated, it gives CASSRTSGEQFF.

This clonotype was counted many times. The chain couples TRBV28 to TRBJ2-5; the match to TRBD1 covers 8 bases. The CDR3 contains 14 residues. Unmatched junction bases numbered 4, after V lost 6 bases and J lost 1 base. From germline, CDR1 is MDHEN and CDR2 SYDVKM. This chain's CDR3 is CASRNDRGQETQYF. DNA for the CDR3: TGTGCCAGCAGAAACGACAGGGGCCAAGAGACCCAGTACTTC.

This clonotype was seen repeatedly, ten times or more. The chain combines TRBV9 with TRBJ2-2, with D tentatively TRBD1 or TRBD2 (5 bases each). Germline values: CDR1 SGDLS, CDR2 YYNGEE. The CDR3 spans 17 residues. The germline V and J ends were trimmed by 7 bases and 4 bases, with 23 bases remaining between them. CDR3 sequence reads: CASAVGPGPTLTGELFF. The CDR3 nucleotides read TGTGCCAGCGCGGTGGGCCCGGGGCCTACGCTCACCGGGGAGCTGTTTTTT.

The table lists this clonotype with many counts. The CDR3 is CASSREYTDTQYF. The CDR3 nucleotides are TGTGCCAGCAGTCGGGAGTACACAGATACGCAGTATTTT. The rearrangement links TRBV27 to TRBJ2-3, with D tentatively TRBD2 (6 bases). V lost 5 bases, J lost 2 bases, and 8 bases lay in between. The germline gives CDR1 MNHEY, CDR2 SMNVEV (reference sequence). This CDR3 is built from 13 residues.

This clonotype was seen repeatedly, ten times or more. CDR3 sequence: CASSLSGGASGANVLTF. The CDR3 DNA reads TGTGCCAGCAGCTTATCCGGAGGGGCATCTGGGGCCAACGTCCTGACTTTC. V and J are TRBV7-9 and TRBJ2-6, with D possibly TRBD2 on 6 matching bases. The CDR3 totals 17 residues. The V end lost 2 bases, the J end lost 1 base, and 12 bases lay between the germline ends. Germline V CDR1 and CDR2: SEHNR, FQNEAQ (reference sequence).